These T cell receptor beta chains were read from a single sample in a study of T cells in Graves' hyperthyroidism and ophthalmopathy. From the multiplex PCR reads, TCRdb called clonotypes with MiXCR, one entry per CDR3 protein. The sample lists almost 600,000 distinct CDR3 sequences, roughly 50% occurring once. The sequenced material came from peripheral blood or thyroid tissue (not recorded which). These receptors all stem from a woman younger than 35 with Graves' hyperthyroidism. The CDR3 runs from the conserved cysteine through the conserved F or W. D genes are given only for firm matches. Not every row has a clone size; where given, it reads once, few, many or a size class.

TRBD1 NA TRBJ2-5 TRBV29-1 13 TGCAGCAGCTGGACAGGAGCACAAGAGACCCAGTACTTC CSSWTGAQETQYF
NA NA TRBJ2-7 TRBV10-3 13 TGTGCCGTCGGTACAAACCCTGGTGGCGAGCAGTACTTC CAVGTNPGGEQYF
NA NA TRBJ2-5 TRBV7-9 17 NA CASSFYICSVRDGTQYF
NA NA TRBJ2-7 TRBV29-1 14 TGCAGCGTTGGGGAATCCGACGGTCGTGACGAGCAGTACTTT CSVGESDGRDEQYF
NA NA TRBJ2-5 TRBV29-1 13 TGCAGCCCCGCCAGCGGAGGCCAAGAGACCCAGTACTTC CSPASGGQETQYF
TRBD2 few TRBJ2-3 TRBV7-9 15 TGTGCCAGCAGCTCTAGCGGGATTCTCAGAGATACGCAGTATTTT CASSSSGILRDTQYF
TRBD1 many TRBJ1-1 TRBV20-1 16 TGCAGTGCTAGAGATTGGCCGGGACAGACGAACACTGAAGCTTTCTTT CSARDWPGQTNTEAFF
TRBD2 many TRBJ2-5 TRBV7-2 15 TGTGCCAGCAGCCTGAGGGAGGGGTTAAAAGAGACCCAGTACTTC CASSLREGLKETQYF
NA NA TRBJ1-4 TRBV20-1 15 TGCAGTGCTAGAGATCCGGGCAGGGGTAACGAAAAACTGTTTTTT CSARDPGRGNEKLFF
TRBD1 many TRBJ1-5 TRBV5-1 15 TGCGCCAGCAGCATACAGGGGGCGCAAGGTCAGCCCCAGCATTTT CASSIQGAQGQPQHF
TRBD1 NA TRBJ1-3 TRBV15 19 TGTGCCACCAGCAGAGCCGGGTCCAACAGGGGACGCTCTGGAAACACCATATATTTT CATSRAGSNRGRSGNTIYF
TRBD2 NA TRBJ2-3 TRBV5-1 16 TGCGCCAGCAGGGGACTAGCGGGACCCAGCACAGATACGCAGTATTTT CASRGLAGPSTDTQYF
NA few TRBJ2-7 TRBV7-9 16 TGTGCCAGCAGCTTCGGTACCGGGACGAGGGGACACGAGCAGTACTTC CASSFGTGTRGHEQYF
TRBD1 few TRBJ1-2 TRBV7-8 14 TGTGCCAGCAGCTTGGGGAAGGGGGCTTATGGCTACACCTTC CASSLGKGAYGYTF
NA NA TRBJ1-5 TRBV29-1 12 TGCAGCTTGACAGGAGTCAATCAGCCCCAGCATTTT CSLTGVNQPQHF
TRBD2 NA TRBJ2-2 TRBV4-3 15 TGCGCCAGCTCGAATGTAGCCGGGAGGCCCAGGGAGCTGTTTTTT CASSNVAGRPRELFF
TRBD2 NA TRBJ2-5 TRBV15 15 TGTGCCACCAGCAGAGGCCTAGCGGACCAAGAGACCCAGTACTTC CATSRGLADQETQYF
TRBD1 NA TRBJ2-3 TRBV2 14 TGTGCCAGCGGCAAAGGGACAGTTAGGGATACGCAGTATTTT CASGKGTVRDTQYF
TRBD2 NA TRBJ2-7 TRBV6-5 14 TGTGCCAGCAGTTCCCGGGGGGAGGCCTACGAGCAGTACTTC CASSSRGEAYEQYF
TRBD1 NA TRBJ2-2 TRBV12-3/TRBV12-4 14 TGTGCCAGCAGGGGGGACAGGCACACCGGGGAGCTGTTTTTT CASRGDRHTGELFF
NA many TRBJ1-1 TRBV12-3/TRBV12-4 14 TGTGCCAGCAGTCAGCAGAGCATGAACACTGAAGCTTTCTTT CASSQQSMNTEAFF
TRBD2 many TRBJ2-6 TRBV6-4 16 TGTGCCAGCAGTGACGGACGGGGGGATGGGGCCAACGTCCTGACTTTC CASSDGRGDGANVLTF
TRBD1 NA TRBJ2-2 TRBV6-1 16 TGTGCCACCAGTGATGCAGCCGGGACAGACACCGGGGAGCTGTTTTTT CATSDAAGTDTGELFF
NA NA TRBJ1-4 TRBV2 14 TGTGCCAGCAGCCAACAGGGAGTGAGTGAAAAACTGTTTTTT CASSQQGVSEKLFF
TRBD1 NA TRBJ1-2 TRBV12-3/TRBV12-4 16 TGTGCCGGCAGAGAGATTGGGACAGGGGGAAACTATGGCTACACCTTC CAGREIGTGGNYGYTF
NA many TRBJ2-7 TRBV12-3/TRBV12-4 13 TGTGCCAGCAGTCCGACAGACAGATACGAGCAGTACTTC CASSPTDRYEQYF
NA many TRBJ2-5 TRBV6-6 14 TGTGCCAGCAGTTACTCGAACAGGCAAGAGACCCAGTACTTC CASSYSNRQETQYF
TRBD2 NA TRBJ2-7 TRBV19 14 TGTGCCAGTAGCCACTCTAGCGGGAACGCCGAGCAGTACTTC CASSHSSGNAEQYF